Listed below are T cell receptor beta chains from one sample, sequenced in a study of cytomegalovirus exposure and HLA in healthy donors. Generated by immunoSEQ multiplex PCR, the TCRdb table keeps only in-frame clones and is missing some. The profile shows around 130,000 clones, roughly 70% of them singletons. Sequencing was done on a sample of PBMCs. All receptors come from a man aged 40-49 years in good health and CMV-seropositive. Both conserved end residues are part of each CDR3. Each record gives: V gene, D gene, clone size, J gene, CDR3 protein, CDR3 DNA. D genes are given only for firm matches. Clone size is shown for a subset of rows, as once, few, many or a class of expanded clone.

TRBV5-6,TRBD1,NA,TRBJ1-1,CASSVRTGKTTEAFF,TGTGCCAGCAGCGTACGGACAGGGAAAACGACTGAAGCTTTCTTT
TRBV6-5,TRBD1,few,TRBJ1-5,CASSRTGDGNQPQHF,TGTGCCAGCAGCAGGACAGGGGACGGCAATCAGCCCCAGCATTTT
TRBV19,TRBD1,few,TRBJ2-2,CASTDRANTGELFF,TGTGCCAGTACCGACAGGGCGAACACCGGGGAGCTGTTTTTT
TRBV2,TRBD1,NA,TRBJ1-2,CASRRTGGSYYGYTF,TGTGCCAGCAGGAGGACAGGGGGTTCATACTATGGCTACACCTTC
TRBV28,NA,NA,TRBJ1-2,CASSSTRGGISYGYTF,TGTGCCAGCAGTTCAACGAGGGGGGGTATTAGCTATGGCTACACCTTC
TRBV5-8,NA,NA,TRBJ1-6,CASSLDQGSSYNSPLHF,TGTGCCAGCAGCTTGGACCAGGGGAGCTCCTATAATTCACCCCTCCACTTT
TRBV7-9,NA,NA,TRBJ1-3,CASSQGENSGNTIYF,TGTGCCAGCAGCCAAGGGGAAAACTCTGGAAACACCATATATTTT
TRBV15,NA,NA,TRBJ2-2,CATEPGLANTGELFF,TGTGCCACCGAACCGGGACTCGCGAACACCGGGGAGCTGTTTTTT
TRBV27,NA,NA,TRBJ2-1,CASRNPRSGSNEQFF,TGTGCCAGCAGGAACCCTAGGAGCGGGTCGAATGAGCAGTTCTTC
TRBV4-2,TRBD1,once,TRBJ1-5,CASSQDLEDRGKLQHF,TGTGCCAGCAGCCAAGATCTAGAGGACAGGGGGAAATTGCAGCATTTT
TRBV5-1,NA,NA,TRBJ1-6,CASRSGRDSPLHF,TGCGCCAGCAGGTCGGGGAGGGATTCACCCCTCCACTTT
TRBV5-8,TRBD2,once,TRBJ2-1,CASSLTGGTHSAYNEQFF,TGTGCCAGCAGCTTAACGGGGGGGACCCACTCCGCCTACAATGAGCAGTTCTTC
TRBV13,NA,NA,TRBJ2-7,CASSLLEYEQYF,TGTGCCAGCAGCTTATTAGAGTACGAGCAGTACTTC
TRBV4-2,TRBD1,few,TRBJ1-2,CASSHPPLGGGNYGYTF,TGTGCCAGCAGCCACCCACCTTTAGGAGGGGGCAACTATGGCTACACCTTC
TRBV1,NA,medium-sized,TRBJ2-7,CTPRRQLPYEQYF,TGCACCCCAAGGAGACAGCTTCCCTACGAGCAGTACTTC
TRBV4-2,NA,NA,TRBJ1-2,CASSQDPGVANYGYTF,TGTGCCAGCAGCCAAGATCCGGGGGTCGCTAACTATGGCTACACCTTC
TRBV23-1,TRBD1,NA,TRBJ2-5,CASSPRDSKETQYF,TGCGCCAGCAGTCCTAGGGACAGCAAAGAGACCCAGTACTTC
TRBV16,NA,few,TRBJ2-3,CASSPDRYQDTQYF,TGTGCCAGCAGTCCCGACAGGTATCAAGATACGCAGTATTTT
TRBV9,TRBD1,NA,TRBJ2-3,CASSAQGAPGPDTQYF,TGTGCCAGCAGCGCACAGGGGGCTCCGGGCCCAGATACGCAGTATTTT
TRBV2,TRBD2,NA,TRBJ2-1,CASSALGLAGYNEQFF,TGTGCCAGCAGTGCCCTGGGACTAGCGGGGTACAATGAGCAGTTCTTC
TRBV4-1,NA,NA,TRBJ1-2,CASSQDDGYTF,TGCGCCAGCAGCCAAGACGATGGCTACACCTTC
TRBV19,TRBD2,NA,TRBJ2-1,CASSIRSGRANNEQFF,TGTGCCAGTAGTATTAGGAGCGGGAGGGCGAACAATGAGCAGTTCTTC
TRBV30,TRBD2,NA,TRBJ2-3,CAWGTSGSTDTQYF,TGTGCCTGGGGGACTAGCGGGAGCACAGATACGCAGTATTTT
TRBV5-1,TRBD2,NA,TRBJ2-2,CASSFPGLAGVGELFF,TGCGCCAGCAGCTTTCCGGGACTAGCGGGAGTGGGGGAGCTGTTTTTT
TRBV6-5,TRBD1,NA,TRBJ2-7,CASSYSDRGGYEQYF,TGTGCCAGCAGTTACTCCGACAGGGGTGGCTACGAGCAGTACTTC
TRBV7-9,TRBD2,NA,TRBJ2-7,CSSSLESSGVQYF,TGTTCCAGCAGCTTAGAGAGTAGCGGGGTTCAGTACTTC
TRBV10-1,NA,NA,TRBJ1-1,CASSVGGPEAEAFF,TGCGCCAGCAGTGTCGGGGGGCCGGAGGCTGAAGCTTTCTTT
TRBV7-9,TRBD2,NA,TRBJ2-5,CASSSALRGTSGQETQYF,TGTGCCAGCAGCTCGGCGCTCCGAGGGACTAGCGGACAAGAGACCCAGTACTTC
TRBV5-1,TRBD1,NA,TRBJ1-1,CASSAATGGLVTEAFF,TGCGCCAGCAGCGCGGCGACAGGGGGCCTAGTGACTGAAGCTTTCTTT
TRBV5-1,NA,NA,TRBJ2-5,CASSSLREQYF,TGCGCCAGCAGCTCCCTCCGAGAGCAGTACTTC
TRBV27,TRBD2,NA,TRBJ2-3,CASSFLIAGDLIDTQYF,TGTGCCAGCAGTTTCCTCATAGCGGGAGATCTAATAGATACGCAGTATTTT